These 25 T cell receptor beta chains came from one sample sequenced in a study of vaccination and CD4 T cells after COVID-19. Time point of the sample: late sampling 161 to 241 days after vaccination in a few convalescent patients. Specified treatment: roughly ten-day PBMC culture with coronavirus spike peptide pools or control peptides (ViraFEST assay). What these receptors recognize is not known. The Oncomine TCR Beta short-read assay sequenced DNA from cultured CD4+ T cells. A single record per CDR3 protein comes from TCRdb applying MiXCR to the PCR reads. Of tens of thousands of distinct CDR3 sequences listed, 25% to 35% were seen once; the top ten hold about 7.6%. This specimen was CD4+ T cells from blood, cultured in vitro, taken about 7 months after SARS-CoV-2 vaccination. These receptors came from a human donor who had recovered from COVID-19.

There are a few counts of this clonotype. J is TRBJ2-2 and V is TRBV28, with 8 bases aligning to TRBD2. The junction had 6 bases not matched to a gene; V was cut back by 6 bases and J by 0 bases. Looked up from germline, CDR1 is MDHEN and CDR2 is SYDVKM. This CDR3 spans 16 amino acids. CDR3 sequence: CASSRRLASNTGELFF. Written as DNA, the CDR3 is TGTGCCAGCAGCCGTCGACTAGCGTCGAACACCGGGGAGCTGTTTTTT.

The chain recombines TRBV20-1 with TRBJ1-2; 11 nucleotides match TRBD1. Unmatched junction bases numbered 3, after V lost 1 base and J lost 5 bases. The CDR3 is made up of 14 amino acids. From germline, CDR1 is DFQATT and CDR2 SNEGSKA (reference sequence). The CDR3 DNA reads as TGCAGTGCTAGAGTAAGGGACAGGGGGTATGGCTACACCTTC. Its translation: CSARVRDRGYGYTF.

This clonotype has a handful of counts. The chain is built from TRBV20-1 and TRBJ2-1, with 10 nucleotides matching TRBD2. After removal of 2 bases from V and 10 bases from J, the junction contained 5 bases not matched to a gene. CDR1 is DFQATT, CDR2 SNEGSKA, per germline (reference sequence). The length of the CDR3 is 13 residues. CDR3 region: CSARLAGEFEQFF. CDR3 nucleotide sequence: TGCAGTGCTAGACTAGCGGGAGAATTCGAGCAGTTCTTC.

This clonotype was observed many times. CDR3 DNA sequence: TGTGCCAGCAGCCAAACGGGCAGTCCAAAATTCACCCTCCACTTT. Protein sequence: CASSQTGSPKFTLHF. The chain combines TRBV7-2 with TRBJ1-6; D call uncertain. The CDR3 loop spans 15 amino acids. V lost 5 bases and J lost 14, with 22 bases in between. Per germline, CDR1 SGHTA and CDR2 FQGNSA.

The chain couples TRBV20-1 to TRBJ2-3; 12 bases are shared with TRBD2. The CDR3 runs to 14 residues. Germline trimming cut 6 bases from V and 5 bases from J; bases unmatched to any gene: 6. The germline V gene encodes CDR1 DFQATT and CDR2 SNEGSKA (reference sequence). The CDR3 protein is CSARWTSGIDTQYF. As DNA, the CDR3 is TGCAGTGCAAGATGGACTAGCGGGATAGATACGCAGTATTTT.

The V and J genes are TRBV6-6 and TRBJ2-2; 11 bases line up with TRBD2. The CDR3 totals 17 residues. CDR1 MNHNY and CDR2 SVGAGI come from the germline V gene (reference sequence). Trimming took 5 bases from V and 9 from J; bases not matched to a gene: 14. CDR3 protein: CASSRPGLAEPRRELFF. For the CDR3, the DNA is TGTGCCAGCAGTCGCCCGGGACTAGCGGAGCCAAGGAGGGAGCTGTTTTTT.

The rearrangement links TRBV20-1 to TRBJ1-2; no clear D. The CDR3 is 15 residues long. Deletions cut 5 bases from V and 1 base from J, with 17 bases between. Germline V gene lookup returns CDR1 DFQATT and CDR2 SNEGSKA (reference sequence). The CDR3 nucleotides read TGCAGTGCTTCTGCACCGAGCCGGAGTAACTATGGCTACACCTTC. This encodes CSASAPSRSNYGYTF.

The V gene is TRBV11-1, the J gene TRBJ2-7; D not resolved. The CDR3 spans 12 residues. With 1 base removed from V and 3 bases from J, the gap between germline ends came to 4 bases. Germline V CDR1 and CDR2: SGHAT, FQDESV (reference sequence). The CDR3, as DNA: TGTGCCAGCAGCTTAGGGGACTACGAGCAGTACTTC. It is translated as CASSLGDYEQYF.

The chain is built from TRBV7-8 and TRBJ2-7; D is possibly TRBD2 (5 bases). CDR1 and CDR2 (germline): SGHVS, FQNEAQ. The V end lost 3 bases, the J end lost 2 bases, and 14 bases lay between the germline ends. The CDR3 consists of 15 residues. The CDR3 DNA is TGTGCCAGCAGCTTCCGGTGGGCGCGGGCCTACGAGCAGTACTTC. Translated, it gives CASSFRWARAYEQYF.

The chain recombines TRBV6-1 with TRBJ2-1; no clear D gene. Germline V CDR1 and CDR2: MNHNS, SASEGT. Trimming removed 8 bases from V and 2 bases from J, with 10 bases in between. This CDR3 spans 13 amino acids. CDR3 protein: CASVRVAYNEQFF. DNA for the CDR3: TGTGCCAGCGTCCGAGTAGCCTACAATGAGCAGTTCTTC.

The chain carries TRBV12-3 or TRBV12-4 and TRBJ1-1; a possible D gene is TRBD1 (5 bases). The germline V and J ends were trimmed by 6 bases and 5 bases, with 13 bases remaining between them. The CDR3 totals 13 residues. The CDR3, as DNA: TGTGCCAGCAGCCCGACCAGGGTTACTGAAGCTTTCTTT. This codes for CASSPTRVTEAFF.

In its sample, this clonotype was seen a few times. This chain joins TRBV2 and TRBJ2-7, with 8 bases lining up with TRBD1. Germline trimming cut 6 bases from V and 3 bases from J; bases unmatched to any gene: 7. This CDR3 is 14 amino acids long. Per the germline V gene, CDR1 is SNHLY and CDR2 is FYNNEI. The CDR3 nucleotides read TGTGCCAGCAGCCCCGGACAGGGACGCTACGAGCAGTACTTC. Translating it yields CASSPGQGRYEQYF.

This clonotype has a single count. The junction shows a germline mismatch at one end, possibly a read error. J is TRBJ2-7 and V is TRBV6-1, with D perhaps matching TRBD2 (5 bases). Germline assignment: CDR1 MNHNS and CDR2 SASEGT. The CDR3 consists of 15 residues. DNA of the CDR3: TGCGCCAGCAGTGAGGGAATAGGACGGACCTACGAGCAGTACTTC. It encodes CASSEGIGRTYEQYF.

The chain joins TRBV20-1 to TRBJ2-7; possibly TRBD2 for D (5 bases). The germline CDR1 and CDR2 sequences are DFQATT and SNEGSKA (reference sequence). CDR3 length: 14 amino acids. V was cut by 3 bases and J by 2 bases, with 14 bases left in between. The CDR3 nucleotides are TGCAGTGCTAGTAGAACTAGTGGGGCCTACGAGCAGTACTTC. It translates to CSASRTSGAYEQYF.

This clonotype turned up a few times. The rearrangement links TRBV7-3 to TRBJ2-5; D call uncertain. Trimming took off 4 bases at V and 2 bases at J, with 8 bases between the two ends. In germline, CDR1 is SGHTA, CDR2 FQGTGA. The CDR3 is 13 amino acids. CDR3 DNA sequence: TGTGCCAGCAGCTCCGACCATCAAGAGACCCAGTACTTC. This codes for CASSSDHQETQYF.

The chain is built from TRBV5-6 and TRBJ2-1, with 9 nucleotides matching TRBD2. The CDR3 totals 17 residues. V shed 4 bases, J shed 6 bases, and the junction held 14 bases outside the gene matches. Per germline, CDR1 SGHDT and CDR2 YYEEEE. As DNA, the CDR3 is TGTGCCAGCAGCCGGGGCGGGAGGGGACCATACCGCAATGAGCAGTTCTTC. Protein product: CASSRGGRGPYRNEQFF.

This clonotype has only a few counts. This rearrangement joins TRBV24-1 to TRBJ2-7, with D perhaps matching TRBD1 (5 bases). V gave up 1 base and J gave up 5 bases, with 14 bases separating them. The CDR3 covers 15 residues. The germline gives CDR1 KGHDR, CDR2 SFDVKD. The DNA for the CDR3 is TGTGCCACCAGTGATTTCTCAACAAGCAGGGACGAGCAGTACTTC. This gives the protein CATSDFSTSRDEQYF.

The chain uses TRBV6-2 or TRBV6-3 and TRBJ1-2, with a possible D match to TRBD1 (6 bases). The CDR3 loop spans 11 amino acids. Per germline, CDR1 MNHEY and CDR2 SVGEGT. The V end lost 5 bases, the J end lost 8 bases, and 9 bases lay between the germline ends. The CDR3 region is CASSPGEGYTF. The DNA of the CDR3 is TGTGCCAGCAGTCCAGGGGAAGGCTACACCTTC.

This clonotype is categorized as medium-sized. At one end, the junction sequence differs from germline, possibly due to a read error. This chain links TRBV20-1 with TRBJ2-1; unclear D gene. The germline CDR1 and CDR2 sequences are DFQATT and SNEGSKA (reference sequence). CDR3 length: 13 residues. The DNA of the CDR3 is TGCAGTGCTAAACAAAACTCCGACAATGAGCAGTTCTTC. Translating gives CSAKQNSDNEQFF.

This clonotype has just a few counts. This sequence joins TRBV20-1 and TRBJ1-2, with TRBD1 as a possible D gene (5 bases). The V end was cut by 5 bases, the J end by 6 bases, with 22 bases between. CDR1 and CDR2 from the germline V gene are DFQATT and SNEGSKA (reference sequence). This CDR3 is 15 amino acids long. CDR3 loop: CSASTSGATVDGYTF. As DNA, the CDR3 is TGCAGTGCTTCGACGTCCGGGGCCACTGTGGATGGCTACACCTTC.

This clonotype was counted only a few times. The gene calls are TRBV25-1 and TRBJ2-2; tentatively, D is TRBD1 (7 bases). This CDR3 has 16 amino acids. V was clipped by 1 base and J by 4 bases, with 13 bases between them. The germline V gene has CDR1 MGHDK and CDR2 SYGVNS. The CDR3 sequence is CASSEWGRGVTGELFF. Written as DNA, the CDR3 is TGTGCCAGCAGTGAATGGGGCAGGGGGGTCACCGGGGAGCTGTTTTTT. Full variable domain (missing parts from reference TRBV25-1 and TRBJ2-2): EADIYQTPRYLVIGTGKKITLECSQTMGHDKMYWYQQDPGMELHLIHYSYGVNSTEKGDLSSESTVSRIRTEHFPLTLESARPSHTSQYLCASSEWGRGVTGELFFGEGSRLTVL.

This clonotype was found a few times. This chain connects TRBV7-2 to TRBJ2-1; a possible D gene is TRBD2 (6 bases). The CDR3 is made up of 15 amino acids. The V gene's germline CDR1 is SGHTA and CDR2 FQGNSA. Between the trimmed V and J ends, which lost 3 bases and 0 bases, there was a span of 9 bases. CDR3 nucleotides: TGTGCCAGCAGCTTCCGGGGGAGCTCCTACAATGAGCAGTTCTTC. Its protein product is CASSFRGSSYNEQFF.

This chain uses TRBV5-4 with TRBJ2-3, with 7 nucleotides matching TRBD2. Germline lookup yields CDR1 SGHNT and CDR2 YYREEE (reference sequence). The V gene end was trimmed by 4 bases and the J gene end by 4 bases; junction bases not matched to a gene: 3. The CDR3 length is 13 residues. Here the CDR3 reads CASSLLAADTQYF. CDR3 DNA: TGTGCCAGCAGCCTTCTAGCGGCAGATACGCAGTATTTT.

This clonotype was detected a few times. V gene TRBV15 combines with J gene TRBJ2-5; no reliable D call. CDR3 size: 13 residues. Germline V gene lookup returns CDR1 LNHNV and CDR2 YYDKDF (reference sequence). V was cut by 0 bases and J by 3 bases, with 5 bases left in between. The CDR3 region has the DNA TGTGCCACCAGCAGAGATCCCGAAGAGACCCAGTACTTC. This codes for CATSRDPEETQYF.

The rearrangement uses TRBV10-3 and TRBJ2-5; D gene ambiguous. The CDR3 sequence is 13 residues long. Germline V lookup: CDR1 ENHRY, CDR2 SYGVKD. V lost 5 bases to trimming and J lost 2 bases, with 9 bases between them. The CDR3 protein is CAISPTKQETQYF. The DNA of the CDR3 is TGTGCCATCAGTCCGACCAAACAAGAGACCCAGTACTTC.